One sample yielded the 15 T cell receptor beta chains listed below, sequenced in a study of T cell repertoires in cytomegalovirus infection. Their cognate antigens are unknown. TCRdb called the reads again in MiXCR, with one record for every CDR3 protein. Here the sample spans around 900,000 distinct CDR3 sequences, roughly 31% being singletons. The source was cultured CD8+ T cells from PBMCs, collected from culture after CMV antigen stimulation. The receptor source for this set is a human donor in good health (CMV status not recorded). Some clones in this sample may be carry-over from other donors' samples.

J is TRBJ2-6 and V is TRBV13, with unresolved D. Germline CDR1 is PRHDT and CDR2 is FYEKMQ (reference sequence). V was shortened by 0 bases and J by 0 bases, with 6 bases between the two germline ends. CDR3 length: 16 amino acids. CDR3 bases: TGTGCCAGCAGCTTAGGGGGCTTCTCTGGGGCCAACGTCCTGACTTTC. Its protein product is CASSLGGFSGANVLTF.

This chain joins TRBV11-3 and TRBJ2-5, with 8 positions matching TRBD2. This CDR3 comprises 17 residues. Unmatched junction bases numbered 13, after V lost 2 bases and J lost 5 bases. Germline assignment: CDR1 SGHNT and CDR2 YENEEA. CDR3 sequence reads: CASSLTFDRGGQETQYF. The CDR3 DNA reads TGTGCCAGCAGCTTAACCTTTGACCGGGGGGGCCAGGAGACCCAGTACTTC.

The sample holds a few counts of this clonotype. The chain couples TRBV2 to TRBJ2-1; weak D call: TRBD2 (7 bases). The CDR3 extends over 14 amino acids. Trimming shortened V by 6 bases and J by 3 bases, and 12 bases separated the two germline ends. Germline V gene data show CDR1 as SNHLY and CDR2 as FYNNEI. In nucleotides, the CDR3 is TGTGCCAGCAGAGGGGGGGGATTCTACAATGAGCAGTTCTTC. As protein: CASRGGGFYNEQFF.

On this clonotype: At one boundary the junction diverges from the germline segment, which might be a read error. The genes are TRBV6-2 or TRBV6-3 and TRBJ2-2; D possibly uses TRBD1 or TRBD2 (5 bases each). The CDR3 is 13 amino acids. From germline, CDR1 is MNHEY and CDR2 SVGEGT. The CDR3 region has the DNA TGTGTCAGCGGCCAGGGCTACACCGGGGAGCTGTTTTTT. It specifies CVSGQGYTGELFF.

This clonotype was observed a handful of times. V and J are TRBV20-1 and TRBJ2-1, with D unresolved. The V and J ends lost 7 bases and 0 bases respectively, with 13 bases between them. This CDR3 spans 14 amino acids. From germline, CDR1 is DFQATT and CDR2 SNEGSKA (reference sequence). The CDR3 protein is CSVPTPSSYNEQFF. CDR3 in DNA: TGCAGTGTCCCGACTCCCAGCTCCTACAATGAGCAGTTCTTC.

This rearrangement joins TRBV20-1 to TRBJ1-3; D ambiguous. The length of the CDR3 is 14 residues. Germline CDR1 is DFQATT and CDR2 is SNEGSKA (reference sequence). Trimming removed 1 base at V and 2 bases at J, with 9 bases between. This CDR3 reads CSARGGGTGNTIYF. As DNA, the CDR3 is TGCAGTGCTAGAGGTGGTGGAACTGGAAACACCATATATTTT.

The rearrangement joins TRBV20-1 to TRBJ1-6; TRBD1 agrees at 7 bases. Germline V CDR1 and CDR2: DFQATT, SNEGSKA (reference sequence). The CDR3 covers 21 residues. With V trimmed by 1 base and J by 0 bases, 18 bases remained unmatched. CDR3 nucleotide sequence: TGCAGTGCTAGAGTTTTCCCGGGACAGACCATCAAAAGCTCCTATAATTCACCCCTCCACTTT. Encoded protein: CSARVFPGQTIKSSYNSPLHF.

This clonotype was seen many times. The genes are TRBV7-2 and TRBJ1-1, with D maybe TRBD1 (5 bases). CDR1 is SGHTA and CDR2 is FQGNSA in the germline V gene. V shed 3 bases and J shed 7 bases, with 15 bases lying between them. The CDR3 contains 14 residues. The CDR3 coding sequence is TGTGCCAGCAGCTTCTTCGGGAGGGGTAGTGAAGCTTTCTTT. The encoded protein is CASSFFGRGSEAFF.

This sequence joins TRBV19 and TRBJ1-2; 7 positions agree with TRBD1. This CDR3 region has 14 residues. V lost 5 bases, J lost 5 bases, and 8 bases stayed unmatched. CDR1 and CDR2 (germline): LNHDA, SQIVND (reference sequence). The CDR3 nucleotides read TGTGCCAGTAGTTCCGCCGGGACAGCATATGGCTACACCTTC. Translation: CASSSAGTAYGYTF.

The rearrangement links TRBV6-5 to TRBJ2-3, with unresolved D. Germline lookup yields CDR1 MNHEY and CDR2 SVGAGI. There are 15 residues in the CDR3. Trimming stripped 2 bases from V and 2 bases from J, with 11 bases between. The CDR3 DNA reads as TGTGCCAGCAGTTACAGCACAGCACCCACAGATACGCAGTATTTT. As protein: CASSYSTAPTDTQYF.

The J gene is TRBJ1-2, the V gene TRBV7-8; D might be TRBD1 (5 bases). V was clipped by 5 bases and J by 4 bases, with 14 bases between them. There are 14 residues in the CDR3. Germline V lookup: CDR1 SGHVS, CDR2 FQNEAQ. The CDR3: CASSPGRMGYGYTF. CDR3 nucleotide sequence: TGTGCCAGCAGCCCGGGACGGATGGGCTATGGCTACACCTTC.

In its sample, this clonotype was seen many times. The rearrangement uses TRBV7-8 and TRBJ2-7; D call uncertain. The CDR3 spans 13 residues. Trimming pared 0 bases from V and 4 bases from J, leaving 7 bases between. Germline V gene lookup returns CDR1 SGHVS and CDR2 FQNEAQ. The CDR3 DNA sequence: TGTGCCAGCAGCTTAGCGCCCGGATACGAGCAGTACGTC. Translating gives CASSLAPGYEQYV.

As DNA, the CDR3 is TGTGCCAGCAGTGAAAAGCGAGCGGGTGGCTACACCTTC. Amino acids: CASSEKRAGGYTF. This chain connects TRBV25-1 to TRBJ1-2; D unresolved. V was clipped by 2 bases and J by 7 bases, with 11 bases between them. From germline, CDR1 is MGHDK and CDR2 SYGVNS. This CDR3 is built from 13 residues.

This clonotype was counted a few times. The junction departs from germline at one end; a sequencing error may be responsible. The chain recombines TRBV20-1 with TRBJ1-6, with D unresolved. The CDR3 loop spans 16 amino acids. Germline CDR1 is DFQATT and CDR2 is SNEGSKA (reference sequence). The CDR3 loop is CSARDRTEPYDSPLHF. The CDR3 nucleotides read TGCAGTGCTAGAGATAGAACAGAACCCTATGATTCACCCCTCCACTTT.

This clonotype was found once. The CDR3 here is CSARDQKRRTSYEQYF. The DNA for the CDR3 is TGCAGTGCTAGAGATCAAAAGCGGAGGACCTCCTACGAGCAGTACTTC. V usage is TRBV20-1 and J usage is TRBJ2-7; weak D call: TRBD2 (5 bases). This CDR3 region has 16 residues. The germline gives CDR1 DFQATT, CDR2 SNEGSKA (reference sequence). The V end lost 0 bases, the J end lost 0 bases, and 15 bases lay between the germline ends.